This T cell receptor beta chain was documented in a study of shared T cell receptors in the human thymus. Profiling relied on immunoSEQ multiplex PCR, and the TCRdb table lists in-frame clones only, not all of them. The sample includes about 380,000 clones, 85% to 95% of them seen just once. Germline V gene data show CDR1 as SGHDT and CDR2 as YYEEEE. The CDR3 is 16 amino acids. Losses at the gene ends were 3 bases for V and 1 base for J; bases not matched to a gene: 5. This chain uses TRBV5-6 with TRBJ2-1; TRBD2 agrees at 9 bases. Input material: thymocytes. This TCR came from a human donor. For the CDR3, the DNA is TGTGCCAGCAGCTATAGCGGGAGTTTATCCTACAATGAGCAGTTCTTC. This encodes CASSYSGSLSYNEQFF.